These T cell receptor beta chains were read from a single sample in a study of neurological immune-mediated disorders. A single record per CDR3 protein comes from TCRdb applying MiXCR to the 5' RACE reads. The profile covers under 80,000 distinct CDR3 sequences, with roughly 9% appearing a single time and less than 2% taken by the ten largest. What was sequenced was PBMCs. All receptors come from a middle-aged man in good health. Each CDR3 is given with its conserved first and last residue. The D gene is left open where the match is weak. Clone size is stated in some rows and not others, as once, few, many or a class when expanded.

V gene: TRBV21-1; clone size: many; D gene: -; J gene: TRBJ2-1; CDR3 protein: CASRSSGSPHNEQFF; CDR3 DNA: TGTGCCAGCAGGAGTAGCGGGAGCCCCCACAATGAGCAGTTCTTC
V gene: TRBV20-1; clone size: many; D gene: TRBD2; J gene: TRBJ2-5; CDR3 protein: CSATPGLAGVETQYF; CDR3 DNA: TGCAGTGCTACACCGGGACTAGCGGGAGTAGAGACCCAGTACTTC
V gene: TRBV20-1; clone size: once; D gene: -; J gene: TRBJ1-2; CDR3 protein: CSARAVTYGYTF; CDR3 DNA: TGCAGTGCTAGGGCTGTTACTTATGGCTACACCTTC
V gene: TRBV5-5; clone size: many; D gene: TRBD1; J gene: TRBJ2-2; CDR3 protein: CASSPRGYRDSLNTGELFF; CDR3 DNA: TGTGCCAGCAGTCCTAGAGGGTACCGGGACAGCTTAAACACCGGGGAGCTGTTTTTT
V gene: TRBV29-1; clone size: many; D gene: -; J gene: TRBJ1-5; CDR3 protein: CSVGTNQPQHF; CDR3 DNA: TGCAGCGTTGGAACCAATCAGCCCCAGCATTTT
V gene: TRBV20-1; clone size: many; D gene: TRBD1; J gene: TRBJ1-6; CDR3 protein: CSAETGGSPLHF; CDR3 DNA: TGCAGTGCCGAGACAGGGGGATCACCCCTCCACTTT
V gene: TRBV6-1; clone size: -; D gene: TRBD2; J gene: TRBJ2-3; CDR3 protein: CASSSLSGGHSTDTQYF; CDR3 DNA: TGTGCCAGCAGTTCACTTAGCGGGGGGCACAGCACAGATACGCAGTATTTT
V gene: TRBV28; clone size: -; D gene: -; J gene: TRBJ2-7; CDR3 protein: CASSNSFPYEQYF; CDR3 DNA: TGTGCCAGCAGCAACAGCTTTCCCTACGAGCAGTACTTC
V gene: TRBV20-1; clone size: many; D gene: TRBD2; J gene: TRBJ2-1; CDR3 protein: CSARANLGLAHRNEQFF; CDR3 DNA: TGCAGTGCTAGAGCCAACCTGGGACTAGCCCATCGGAATGAGCAGTTCTTC
V gene: TRBV6-2/TRBV6-3; clone size: many; D gene: -; J gene: TRBJ2-3; CDR3 protein: CASRDRFTDTQYF; CDR3 DNA: TGTGCCAGCAGAGATCGGTTCACAGATACGCAGTATTTT
V gene: TRBV15; clone size: many; D gene: TRBD2; J gene: TRBJ2-1; CDR3 protein: CATSRVLAGYNEQFF; CDR3 DNA: TGTGCCACCAGCAGAGTCCTAGCGGGATACAATGAGCAGTTCTTC
V gene: TRBV5-1; clone size: many; D gene: TRBD1; J gene: TRBJ1-1; CDR3 protein: CASSSGTGNTEAFF; CDR3 DNA: TGCGCCAGCAGCTCCGGGACAGGGAACACTGAAGCTTTCTTT
V gene: TRBV6-6; clone size: many; D gene: TRBD1; J gene: TRBJ1-1; CDR3 protein: CASRGQEMNTEAFF; CDR3 DNA: TGTGCCAGCAGGGGACAGGAAATGAACACTGAAGCTTTCTTT
V gene: TRBV5-1; clone size: many; D gene: -; J gene: TRBJ2-7; CDR3 protein: CASKGGEWSYEQYF; CDR3 DNA: TGCGCCAGCAAAGGGGGGGAGTGGTCCTACGAGCAGTACTTC
V gene: TRBV29-1; clone size: many; D gene: -; J gene: TRBJ1-1; CDR3 protein: CSVDNWPENTEAFF; CDR3 DNA: TGCAGCGTTGACAACTGGCCAGAGAACACTGAAGCTTTCTTT
V gene: TRBV18; clone size: many; D gene: -; J gene: TRBJ2-2; CDR3 protein: CASSPLVKRGVGTGELFF; CDR3 DNA: TGTGCCAGCTCACCCCTCGTCAAGAGGGGGGTCGGAACCGGGGAGCTGTTTTTT
V gene: TRBV5-1; clone size: many; D gene: -; J gene: TRBJ2-7; CDR3 protein: CASSFSGLSLNAYEQYF; CDR3 DNA: TGCGCCAGCAGCTTCTCGGGACTGAGCTTGAATGCCTACGAGCAGTACTTC
V gene: TRBV20-1; clone size: few; D gene: TRBD2; J gene: TRBJ2-1; CDR3 protein: CSAATSGGARYNEQFF; CDR3 DNA: TGCAGTGCTGCGACTAGCGGGGGGGCCAGGTACAATGAGCAGTTCTTC
V gene: TRBV28; clone size: many; D gene: -; J gene: TRBJ2-1; CDR3 protein: CASSLSSLVEQFF; CDR3 DNA: TGTGCCAGCAGTTTATCGTCCCTTGTTGAGCAGTTCTTC
V gene: TRBV6-5; clone size: many; D gene: -; J gene: TRBJ1-3; CDR3 protein: CASSLTRNSGNTIYF; CDR3 DNA: TGTGCCAGCAGTTTGACACGTAACTCTGGAAACACCATATATTTT
V gene: TRBV12-3/TRBV12-4; clone size: many; D gene: -; J gene: TRBJ2-5; CDR3 protein: CASSPTAIQETQYF; CDR3 DNA: TGTGCCAGCAGCCCTACCGCAATCCAAGAGACCCAGTACTTC
V gene: TRBV6-5; clone size: many; D gene: TRBD2; J gene: TRBJ2-5; CDR3 protein: CASRNLAGGLETQYF; CDR3 DNA: TGTGCCAGCAGAAACCTAGCGGGGGGGCTGGAGACCCAGTACTTC